The 24 T cell receptor beta chains reported below all come from one sample, sequenced in a study of CD8+CD57+ T cells in acquired aplastic anemia. Patients chosen for sequencing had shown CD8+CD57+ cell expansion by flow cytometry. The study profiled TCR beta VDJ and CDR3 using genomic DNA as template. TCRdb redid the calling of the reads with MiXCR, one entry per CDR3 protein. The sample gives more than 150,000 distinct CDR3 sequences, around 48% of which show up once; 1.8% is in the top ten. The specimen was sorted CD4+, CD8+, or CD8+CD57+ T cells (not recorded which) from PBMCs. The receptors shown here come from a human donor with aplastic anemia.

The chain uses TRBV20-1 and TRBJ2-5; 7 bases map to TRBD2. Germline CDR1 reads DFQATT; CDR2 reads SNEGSKA (reference sequence). The CDR3 extends over 16 amino acids. After removal of 3 bases from V and 2 bases from J, the junction contained 12 bases not matched to a gene. CDR3 in DNA: TGCAGTGCTAGTCTACCGACCAGCGGGGCTCAAGAGACCCAGTACTTC. Translation: CSASLPTSGAQETQYF.

This clonotype was recorded many times. The rearrangement uses TRBV10-2 and TRBJ2-1, with D unclear. Germline values: CDR1 WSHSY, CDR2 SAAADI. This CDR3 has 12 amino acids. V was pared by 5 bases and J by 6 bases, with 8 bases between. The CDR3 DNA follows: TGCGCCAGCAGTTTACACGGCAATGAGCAGTTCTTC. It codes for CASSLHGNEQFF.

This clonotype was seen only a few times. The V call is TRBV19, the J call TRBJ2-3, with D unclear. CDR1 LNHDA and CDR2 SQIVND come from the germline V gene (reference sequence). V was clipped by 6 bases and J by 0 bases, with 13 bases between them. This CDR3 contains 15 residues. The CDR3 loop is CASSHRPLSTDTQYF. The DNA for the CDR3 is TGTGCCAGTAGCCACAGACCCTTGAGCACAGATACGCAGTATTTT.

In its sample, this clonotype was seen many times. The rearrangement uses TRBV12-5 and TRBJ1-5; no firm D call. Between the trimmed V and J ends, which lost 6 bases and 1 base, there was a span of 10 bases. CDR3 length equals 14 residues. Per the germline V gene, CDR1 is LGHNT and CDR2 is FRNRAP. Here the CDR3 reads CASGGGLSNQPQHF. CDR3 coding DNA: TGTGCTAGTGGCGGTGGGCTGAGCAATCAGCCCCAGCATTTT. Combining the CDR3 with reference TRBV12-5 and TRBJ1-5 gives the whole variable domain DARVTQTPRHKVTEMGQEVTMRCQPILGHNTVFWYRQTMMQGLELLAYFRNRAPLDDSGMPKDRFSAEMPDATLATLKIQPSEPRDSAVYFCASGGGLSNQPQHFGDGTRLSIL.

This clonotype has at least ten counts. The chain combines TRBV5-1 with TRBJ2-1; D assignment may be TRBD1 or TRBD2 (5 bases each). Trimming removed 2 bases from V and 3 bases from J, with 21 bases in between. Germline V CDR1 and CDR2: SGHRS, YFSETQ. The CDR3 contains 18 residues. The CDR3 region has the DNA TGCGCCAGCAGCTTCCAATACCCTCCGGGACCCGACTACAATGAGCAGTTCTTC. Amino acid sequence: CASSFQYPPGPDYNEQFF.

This clonotype was counted many times. The V and J genes are TRBV20-1 and TRBJ2-7, with a weak D call TRBD2 (6 bases). The germline V gene has CDR1 DFQATT and CDR2 SNEGSKA (reference sequence). The CDR3 totals 13 residues. Trimming removed 4 bases from V and 7 bases from J, with 17 bases in between. This CDR3 is CSANLANGGEQYF. The CDR3 bases are TGCAGTGCTAATCTGGCCAACGGAGGGGAGCAGTACTTC.

The chain is built from TRBV2 and TRBJ2-7, with D unresolved. Looked up from germline, CDR1 is SNHLY and CDR2 is FYNNEI. CDR3 length: 11 amino acids. V was cut by 4 bases and J by 4 bases, with 5 bases left in between. CDR3 amino acids: CASSVSYEQYF. In nucleotides, the CDR3 is TGTGCCAGCAGTGTTTCTTACGAGCAGTACTTC.

The chain combines TRBV5-1 with TRBJ1-1; D remains ambiguous. The CDR3 loop spans 14 amino acids. V was clipped by 0 bases and J by 1 base, with 7 bases between them. Germline loops: CDR1 SGHRS, CDR2 YFSETQ. The CDR3 sequence: CASSLAPPNTEAFF. The CDR3 DNA reads as TGCGCCAGCAGCTTGGCCCCACCGAACACTGAAGCTTTCTTT.

This clonotype was observed many times. The J gene is TRBJ2-4, the V gene TRBV15; 8 nucleotides match TRBD1. CDR3 size: 16 residues. The V and J ends lost 5 bases and 1 base, in that order; junction bases with no gene match: 7. In germline, CDR1 is LNHNV, CDR2 YYDKDF (reference sequence). DNA of the CDR3: TGTGCCACCAGCCGTAGGACAGGGATGGCCAAAAACATTCAGTACTTC. This encodes CATSRRTGMAKNIQYF.

A remark on this clonotype: This may come from a read error, since a much larger clone is one base off. J is TRBJ1-2 and V is TRBV5-1; 8 bases align to TRBD1. The CDR3 is 15 residues long. The ends lost 0 bases at V and 3 bases at J; junction bases unmatched: 4. Germline CDR1 reads SGHRS; CDR2 reads YFSETQ. The CDR3 here is CASSLGGQADYGYTF. The CDR3 region has the DNA TGCGCCAGCAGCTTGGGGGGACAGGCGGACTATGGCTACACCTTC. The variable domain in full, with the rest retrieved from reference TRBV5-1 and TRBJ1-2, is KAGVTQTPRYLIKTRGQQVTLSCSPISGHRSVSWYQQTPGQGLQFLFEYFSETQRNKGNFPGRFSGRQFSNSRSEMNVSTLELGDSALYLCASSLGGQADYGYTFGSGTRLTVV.

The chain couples TRBV5-6 to TRBJ1-3, with D uncertain. Trimming took 0 bases from V and 6 from J, leaving 13 bases between them. Germline V gene sequence: CDR1 SGHDT, CDR2 YYEEEE. The CDR3 contains 15 residues. CDR3 DNA: TGTGCCAGCAGCTTGGTTACAGCTCCTGCAAACACCATATATTTT. It is translated as CASSLVTAPANTIYF.

This clonotype was seen ten or more times. The rearrangement links TRBV5-4 to TRBJ2-3; TRBD2 agrees at 11 bases. The V segment lost 1 base and the J segment 7 bases; nucleotides outside the gene matches: 17. CDR3 length equals 19 residues. Germline loops: CDR1 SGHNT, CDR2 YYREEE (reference sequence). CDR3 protein: CASSLRALTTSGSRHTQYF. Written as DNA, the CDR3 is TGTGCCAGCAGCTTGAGGGCCCTAACTACTAGCGGGAGTAGGCATACGCAGTATTTT.

The J gene is TRBJ2-7, the V gene TRBV20-1, with 8 bases fitting TRBD2. Germline V gene lookup returns CDR1 DFQATT and CDR2 SNEGSKA (reference sequence). This CDR3 comprises 13 residues. Trimming cost V 3 bases and J 6 bases; bases outside gene matches: 7. CDR3 protein: CSARASGRGEQYF. For the CDR3, the DNA is TGCAGTGCTAGGGCGAGCGGGAGAGGCGAGCAGTACTTC.

There are many counts of this clonotype. The gene calls are TRBV2 and TRBJ1-4; 7 nucleotides align to TRBD1. With 4 bases clipped from V and 7 bases from J, the junction kept 6 bases outside the gene matches. The V gene's germline CDR1 is SNHLY and CDR2 FYNNEI. CDR3 length: 14 amino acids. DNA for the CDR3: TGTGCCAGCAGTGCCCAGGGGGGAATTGAAAAACTGTTTTTT. Translation gives CASSAQGGIEKLFF.

The rearrangement links TRBV2 to TRBJ1-2; possibly TRBD1 for D (6 bases). Per germline, CDR1 SNHLY and CDR2 FYNNEI. The CDR3 extends over 13 amino acids. The V end was cut by 8 bases, the J end by 2 bases, with 12 bases between. Here the CDR3 reads CASRYRGNYGYTF. CDR3 coding DNA: TGTGCCAGCCGGTATAGGGGGAACTATGGCTACACCTTC.

Concerning this clonotype: The junction and the germline gene differ at one end; a read error may be behind it. V and J are TRBV7-3 and TRBJ2-7; D is undetermined. Germline V gene data show CDR1 as SGHTA and CDR2 as FQGTGA. The CDR3 length is 13 residues. In DNA form, the CDR3 reads TGCAGCGCTTCCACCTTTGATACCTACGAGCAGTACTTC. Its protein product is CSASTFDTYEQYF.

The chain links TRBV6-6 to TRBJ1-1, with 8 bases aligning to TRBD1. The ends lost 5 bases at V and 1 base at J; junction bases unmatched: 6. Germline CDR1 reads MNHNY; CDR2 reads SVGAGI (reference sequence). This CDR3 spans 15 amino acids. Here the CDR3 reads CASSDRGPTNTEAFF. The DNA of the CDR3 is TGTGCCAGCAGTGACAGGGGCCCTACGAACACTGAAGCTTTCTTT.

The CDR3 coding sequence is TGTGCCAGCAGCTTAGCCACAGCGTGGCGGCAGCCCCAGCATTTT. Translation gives CASSLATAWRQPQHF. The V call is TRBV7-4, the J call TRBJ1-5; D is uncertain. Germline loops: CDR1 SGHVT, CDR2 SQSDAQ. This CDR3 region has 15 residues. The V end was cut by 0 bases, the J end by 7 bases, with 13 bases between.

This clonotype was seen once. The chain's CDR3 is CASSLLETANSPLHF. CDR3 DNA sequence: TGTGCCAGCAGCTTACTGGAGACAGCAAATTCACCCCTCCACTTT. J is TRBJ1-6 and V is TRBV7-6; D is possibly TRBD1 (5 bases). The V and J ends lost 2 bases and 7 bases respectively, with 12 bases between them. CDR3 size: 15 residues. Germline assignment: CDR1 SGHVS and CDR2 FNYEAQ.

The chain uses TRBV24-1 and TRBJ2-3; 10 positions agree with TRBD2. The CDR3 sequence is 17 residues long. Trimming took 3 bases from V and 3 from J; bases not matched to a gene: 8. Germline V gene lookup returns CDR1 KGHDR and CDR2 SFDVKD. The CDR3 here is CATSDRTSGRETDTQYF. Here the CDR3 DNA reads TGTGCCACCAGTGATCGGACTAGCGGCCGGGAGACAGATACGCAGTATTTT.

The sample holds a few counts of this clonotype. This chain connects TRBV5-5 to TRBJ1-3; the D gene is possibly TRBD1 (5 bases). Between the trimmed V and J ends, which lost 1 base and 2 bases, there was a span of 13 bases. From germline, CDR1 is SGHKS and CDR2 YYEKEE (reference sequence). The CDR3 length is 16 residues. The CDR3 protein is CASSLIGRVPGNTIYF. The CDR3 DNA follows: TGTGCCAGCAGCTTGATTGGCAGGGTCCCTGGAAACACCATATATTTT.

The chain combines TRBV15 with TRBJ2-4; D might be TRBD1 (6 bases). Germline loops: CDR1 LNHNV, CDR2 YYDKDF (reference sequence). The CDR3 extends over 14 amino acids. V shed 0 bases and J shed 5 bases, with 8 bases lying between them. The CDR3 region is CATSRDTGQNIQYF. The CDR3 DNA reads as TGTGCCACCAGCAGAGATACAGGGCAAAACATTCAGTACTTC.

The table lists this clonotype with many counts. The chain recombines TRBV4-2 with TRBJ2-5; 9 nucleotides align to TRBD2. The CDR3 length is 20 residues. Germline CDR1 and CDR2: LGHNA and YNFKEQ. V dropped 0 bases and J dropped 4; count of bases not matched to a gene: 18. The CDR3: CASSQDRGGLAGRGVETQYF. CDR3 coding DNA: TGTGCCAGCAGCCAAGATCGGGGGGGGCTAGCGGGAAGGGGCGTAGAGACCCAGTACTTC.

For this clonotype: This may come from a read error, since a much larger clone is one base off. This chain connects TRBV6-5 to TRBJ1-1, with D possibly TRBD1 on 6 matching bases. The CDR3 has 14 amino acids. Germline V lookup: CDR1 MNHEY, CDR2 SVGAGI. Trimming cost V 4 bases and J 3 bases, with 12 bases left between them. CDR3 sequence reads: CASSFGTTYTEAFF. The CDR3 bases are TGTGCCAGCAGTTTTGGGACAACGTACACTGAAGCTTTCTTT.